The sequence of this T cell receptor (beta chain) was determined in a study of neurological immune-mediated disorders. Study results and caveats: The expanded clones of different subjects shared no CDR3 amino acid sequences (suggesting private repertoires in all groups).

Trimming took 7 bases from V and 1 from J, leaving 14 bases between them. Germline CDR1 SGHRS, CDR2 YFSETQ. CDR3 length: 14 amino acids. Maryland, USA blood bank volunteers served as healthy controls. Unsorted libraries were generated from 2 million PBMCs. These cells had been stored in RNAlater at -80 C. The cDNA was generated through 5'RACE incorporating 10-nucleotide random UMIs. TCRdb used MiXCR to reprocess the 5' RACE reads, holding one entry per CDR3 protein. The sample contains about 30,000 distinct CDR3 sequences, 12% of which appear only once. There are many counts of this clonotype. As yet, its antigen is unknown.

The sequence was collected from a man in his 60s in good health. The sample consisted of PBMCs. V and J are TRBV5-1 and TRBJ2-5; tentatively, D is TRBD1 or TRBD2 (6 bases each). CDR3 nucleotide sequence: TGCGCCAGCTCCATGAGGGGGGTCCAAGAGACCCAGTACTTC. Encoded protein: CASSMRGVQETQYF.